This paragraph reports one TCR beta chain. Its antigen is not known. This specimen comes from a study of identical twins. Carrying unique molecular identifiers, the cDNA also gained a universal primer site through template switching. TCRdb reprocessed the 5' RACE reads with MiXCR, giving one entry per CDR3 protein. The profile shows about 920,000 distinct CDR3 sequences, over 9% of them singletons. Broader study findings: Sharing of beta out-of-frame sequences by twins showed a weaker excess. Potential partial confounding of zero-insertion analyses by invariant MAIT and iNKT cells was noted.

The sample was also reused in another study, on yellow fever vaccine responses in identical twins. That source notes: On the reported evidence, twins' vaccine T cell responses seemed partly convergent and partly personalized.

The source material was PBMCs. This clonotype originated in a woman aged 18-29 years in good health.

CDR3 coding DNA: TGTGCCAGCAGCTTAATAGCAGGGGCAGGTGAGCAGTTCTTC. Protein: CASSLIAGAGEQFF. The chain carries TRBV7-9 and TRBJ2-1, with D perhaps matching TRBD1 (6 bases). V lost 2 bases to trimming and J lost 9 bases, with 14 bases between them. CDR3 size: 14 residues. The V gene's germline CDR1 is SEHNR and CDR2 FQNEAQ (reference sequence).